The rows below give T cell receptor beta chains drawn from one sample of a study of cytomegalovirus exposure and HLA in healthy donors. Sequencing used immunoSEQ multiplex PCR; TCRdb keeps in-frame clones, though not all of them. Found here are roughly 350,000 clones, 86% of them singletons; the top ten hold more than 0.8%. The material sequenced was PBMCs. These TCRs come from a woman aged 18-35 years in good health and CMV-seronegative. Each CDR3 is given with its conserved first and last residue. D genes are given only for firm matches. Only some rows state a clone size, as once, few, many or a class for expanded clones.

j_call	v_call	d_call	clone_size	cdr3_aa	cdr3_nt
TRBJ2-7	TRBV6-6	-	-	CASSYPPRDYEQYF	TGTGCCAGCAGTTACCCCCCGAGGGACTACGAGCAGTACTTC
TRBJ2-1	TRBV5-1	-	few	CASSFSVDEQFF	TGCGCCAGCAGCTTTTCGGTGGATGAGCAGTTCTTC
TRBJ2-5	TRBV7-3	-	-	CASSAGFGETQYF	TGTGCCAGCAGCGCTGGATTCGGGGAGACCCAGTACTTC
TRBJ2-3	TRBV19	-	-	CASSRQFYGSGSTDTQYF	TGTGCCAGTAGTAGACAGTTCTACGGAAGCGGGAGCACAGATACGCAGTATTTT
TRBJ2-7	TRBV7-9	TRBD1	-	CASSKRTGGNYEQYF	TGTGCCAGCAGCAAAAGGACAGGGGGCAACTACGAGCAGTACTTC
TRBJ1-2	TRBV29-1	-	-	CSVNAGGANYGYTF	TGCAGCGTAAATGCAGGAGGAGCTAACTATGGCTACACCTTC
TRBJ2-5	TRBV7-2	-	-	CASSLGLHQETQYF	TGTGCCAGCAGCCTGGGACTCCACCAAGAGACCCAGTACTTC
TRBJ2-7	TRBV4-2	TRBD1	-	CASSQGPGDRDKLVQYF	TGTGCCAGCAGCCAAGGCCCAGGGGACAGGGATAAATTGGTGCAGTACTTC
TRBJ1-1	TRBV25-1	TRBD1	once	CASSETNRGTEAFF	TGTGCCAGCAGTGAAACAAACAGGGGCACTGAAGCTTTCTTT
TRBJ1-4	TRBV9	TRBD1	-	CASSSGQGFEKLFF	TGTGCCAGCAGCTCGGGACAGGGATTCGAAAAACTGTTTTTT
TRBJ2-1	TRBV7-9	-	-	CASSLRGGLRGNEQFF	TGTGCCAGCAGCTTAAGGGGCGGCTTGAGGGGGAATGAGCAGTTCTTC
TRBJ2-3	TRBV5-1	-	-	CASSLDGRGTDTQYF	TGCGCCAGCAGCTTGGACGGCAGGGGCACAGATACGCAGTATTTT
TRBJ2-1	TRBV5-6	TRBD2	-	CASSLGTSSNEQFF	TGTGCCAGCAGCTTAGGGACTAGCAGCAATGAGCAGTTCTTC
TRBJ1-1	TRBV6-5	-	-	CASSPSRENTEAFF	TGTGCCAGCAGCCCCAGCCGGGAGAACACTGAAGCTTTCTTT
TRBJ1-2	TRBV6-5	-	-	CASSPGADYGYTF	TGTGCCAGCAGCCCAGGGGCTGACTATGGCTACACCTTC
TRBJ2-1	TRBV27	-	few	CASSWDLHNEQFF	TGTGCCAGCAGTTGGGACTTACACAATGAGCAGTTCTTC
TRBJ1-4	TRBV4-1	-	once	CASSQASGGEKLFF	TGCGCCAGCAGCCAAGCTTCGGGAGGTGAAAAACTGTTTTTT
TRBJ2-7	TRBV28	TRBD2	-	CASSLGGLAGPYYEQYF	TGTGCCAGCAGTTTAGGTGGGTTAGCGGGTCCGTACTACGAGCAGTACTTC
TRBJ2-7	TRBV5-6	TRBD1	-	CASSTGTGLGAGYF	TGTGCCAGTAGCACCGGGACAGGGTTAGGGGCGGGGTACTTC
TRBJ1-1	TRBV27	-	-	CASSSLRHHEAFF	TGTGCCAGCAGTTCCCTTAGACATCACGAAGCTTTCTTT
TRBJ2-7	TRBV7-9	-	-	CASRVGDEQYF	TGTGCCAGCAGGGTCGGGGACGAGCAGTACTTC
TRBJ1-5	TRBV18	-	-	CASSRVGGNQPQHF	TGTGCCAGCTCACGGGTCGGGGGCAATCAGCCCCAGCATTTT
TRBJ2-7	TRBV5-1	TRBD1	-	CASSLEGQSYEQYF	TGCGCCAGCAGCTTGGAGGGACAGTCCTACGAGCAGTACTTC
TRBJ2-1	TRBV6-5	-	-	CASSSGSVDEQFF	TGTGCCAGCAGTTCTGGGAGTGTGGATGAGCAGTTCTTC
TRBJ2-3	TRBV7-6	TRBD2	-	CASSLKRAGVRKSTDTQYF	TGTGCCAGCAGCTTAAAGCGAGCGGGAGTAAGGAAAAGCACAGATACGCAGTATTTT
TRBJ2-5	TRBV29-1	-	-	CSVFKGGEETQYF	TGCAGCGTCTTCAAAGGGGGGGAAGAGACCCAGTACTTC